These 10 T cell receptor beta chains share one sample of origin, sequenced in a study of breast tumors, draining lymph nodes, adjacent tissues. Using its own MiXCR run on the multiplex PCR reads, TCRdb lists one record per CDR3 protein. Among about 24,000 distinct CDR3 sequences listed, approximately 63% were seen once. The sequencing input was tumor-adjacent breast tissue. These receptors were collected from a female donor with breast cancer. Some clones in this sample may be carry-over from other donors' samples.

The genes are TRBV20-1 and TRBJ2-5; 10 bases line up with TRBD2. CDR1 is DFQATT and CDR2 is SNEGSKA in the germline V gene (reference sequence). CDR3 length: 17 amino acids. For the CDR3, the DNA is TGCAGGCAACACCCCCTAGCGGGAGCTACAGGGAGGGAGACCCAGTACTTC. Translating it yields CRQHPLAGATGRETQYF.

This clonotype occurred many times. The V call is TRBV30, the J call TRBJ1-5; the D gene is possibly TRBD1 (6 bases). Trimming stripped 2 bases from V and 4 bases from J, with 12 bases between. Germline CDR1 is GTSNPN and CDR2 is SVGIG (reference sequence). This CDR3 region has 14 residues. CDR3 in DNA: TGTGCCTGGAGTAAGGATGACAGGAATCAGCCCCAGCATTTT. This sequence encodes CAWSKDDRNQPQHF.

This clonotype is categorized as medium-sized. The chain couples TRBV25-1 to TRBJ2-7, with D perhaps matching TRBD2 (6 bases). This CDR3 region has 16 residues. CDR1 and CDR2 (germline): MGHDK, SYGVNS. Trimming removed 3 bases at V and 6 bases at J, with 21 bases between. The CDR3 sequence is CASSDPPGRGKGEQYF. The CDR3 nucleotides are TGTGCCAGCAGTGACCCCCCGGGGCGGGGAAAGGGCGAGCAGTACTTC.

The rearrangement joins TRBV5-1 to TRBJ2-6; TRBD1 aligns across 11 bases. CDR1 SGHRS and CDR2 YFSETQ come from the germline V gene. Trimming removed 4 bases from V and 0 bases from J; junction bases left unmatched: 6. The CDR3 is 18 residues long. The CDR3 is CASSPGQGGSSGANVLTF. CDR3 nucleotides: TGCGCCAGCAGCCCGGGACAGGGGGGAAGCTCTGGGGCCAACGTCCTGACTTTC.

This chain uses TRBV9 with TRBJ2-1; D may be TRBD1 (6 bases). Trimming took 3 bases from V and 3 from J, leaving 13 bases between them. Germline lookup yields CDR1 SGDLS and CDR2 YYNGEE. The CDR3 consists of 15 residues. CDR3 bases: TGTGCCAGCAGCGCACAGGGACACAACTACAATGAGCAGTTCTTC. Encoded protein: CASSAQGHNYNEQFF.

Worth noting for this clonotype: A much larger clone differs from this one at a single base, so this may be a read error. The CDR3 loop is CACSGDRLYEQYF. In DNA form, the CDR3 reads TGTGCCTGCAGTGGGGACAGGTTATACGAGCAGTACTTC. This chain joins TRBV2 and TRBJ2-7; 8 nucleotides align to TRBD1. The CDR3 spans 13 residues. The germline gives CDR1 SNHLY, CDR2 FYNNEI.

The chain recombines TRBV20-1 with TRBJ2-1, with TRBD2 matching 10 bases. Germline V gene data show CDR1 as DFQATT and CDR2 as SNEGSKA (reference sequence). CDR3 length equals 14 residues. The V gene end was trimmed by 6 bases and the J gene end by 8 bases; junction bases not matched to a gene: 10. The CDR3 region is CSAPSSGRIYEQFF. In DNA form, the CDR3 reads TGCAGTGCCCCTTCTAGCGGGAGAATCTATGAGCAGTTCTTC.

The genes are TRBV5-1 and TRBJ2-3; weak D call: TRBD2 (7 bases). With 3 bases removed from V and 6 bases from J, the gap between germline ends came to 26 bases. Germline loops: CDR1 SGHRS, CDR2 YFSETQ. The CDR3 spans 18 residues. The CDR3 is CASSSPKPGAGEGDTQYF. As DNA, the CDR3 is TGCGCCAGCAGCTCACCCAAACCAGGGGCAGGGGAGGGCGATACGCAGTATTTT.

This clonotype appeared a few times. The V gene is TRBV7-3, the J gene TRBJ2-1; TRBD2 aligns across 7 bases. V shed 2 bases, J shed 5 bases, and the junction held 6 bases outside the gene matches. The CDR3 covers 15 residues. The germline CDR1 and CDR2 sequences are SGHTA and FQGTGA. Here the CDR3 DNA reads TGTGCCAGCAGCTTATCGGCGGGAGACAACAATGAGCAGTTCTTC. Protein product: CASSLSAGDNNEQFF.

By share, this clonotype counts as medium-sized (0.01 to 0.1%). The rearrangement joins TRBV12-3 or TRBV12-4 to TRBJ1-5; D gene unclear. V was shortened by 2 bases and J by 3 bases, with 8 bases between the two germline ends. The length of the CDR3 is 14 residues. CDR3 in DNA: TGTGCCAGCAGTTTACTAGGGTCCAATCAGCCCCAGCATTTT. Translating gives CASSLLGSNQPQHF.